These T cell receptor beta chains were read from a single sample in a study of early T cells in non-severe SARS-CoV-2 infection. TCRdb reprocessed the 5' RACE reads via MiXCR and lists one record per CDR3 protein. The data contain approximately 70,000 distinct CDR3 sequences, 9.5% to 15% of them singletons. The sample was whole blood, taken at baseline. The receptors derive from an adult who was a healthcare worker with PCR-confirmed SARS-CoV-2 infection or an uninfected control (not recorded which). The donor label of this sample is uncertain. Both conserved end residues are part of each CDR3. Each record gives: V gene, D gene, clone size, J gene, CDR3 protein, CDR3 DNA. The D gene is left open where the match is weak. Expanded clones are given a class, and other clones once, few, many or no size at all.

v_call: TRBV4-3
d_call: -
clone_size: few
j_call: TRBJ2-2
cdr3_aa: CASSQEVHRAAGELFF
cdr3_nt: TGCGCCAGCAGCCAAGAAGTTCACAGGGCTGCCGGGGAGCTGTTTTTT

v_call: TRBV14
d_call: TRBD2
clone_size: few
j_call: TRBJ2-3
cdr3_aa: CASSQVTGGLRADTQYF
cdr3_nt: TGTGCCAGCAGCCAAGTCACGGGAGGGCTTCGGGCAGATACGCAGTATTTT

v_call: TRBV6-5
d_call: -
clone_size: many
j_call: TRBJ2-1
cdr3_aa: CASSYATNYNEQFF
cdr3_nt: TGTGCCAGCAGTTACGCCACTAACTACAATGAGCAGTTCTTC

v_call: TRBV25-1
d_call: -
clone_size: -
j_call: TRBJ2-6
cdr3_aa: CASSDPRVTGANVLTF
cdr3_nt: TGTGCCAGCAGTGATCCCCGGGTAACCGGGGCCAACGTCCTGACTTTC

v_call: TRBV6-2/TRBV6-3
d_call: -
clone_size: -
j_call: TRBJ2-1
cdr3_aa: CASSYTYNEQFF
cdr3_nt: TGTGCCAGCAGTTACACTTACAATGAGCAGTTCTTC

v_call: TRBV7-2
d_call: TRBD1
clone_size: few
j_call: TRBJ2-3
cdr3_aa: CASSLGRDRRTDTQYF
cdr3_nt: TGTGCCAGCAGCTTAGGTAGGGACAGACGAACAGATACGCAGTATTTT

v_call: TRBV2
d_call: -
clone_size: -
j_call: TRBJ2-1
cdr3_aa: CASGVAGYNEQFF
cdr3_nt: TGTGCCAGCGGGGTCGCAGGGTACAATGAGCAGTTCTTC

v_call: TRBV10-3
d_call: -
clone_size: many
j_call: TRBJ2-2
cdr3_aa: CAISALGELFF
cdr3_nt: TGTGCCATCAGTGCCCTCGGGGAGCTGTTTTTT

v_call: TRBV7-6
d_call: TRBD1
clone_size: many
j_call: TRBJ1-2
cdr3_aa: CASSLGTGGLNYGYTF
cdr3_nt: TGTGCCAGCAGCTTAGGGACAGGGGGCCTCAACTATGGCTACACCTTC

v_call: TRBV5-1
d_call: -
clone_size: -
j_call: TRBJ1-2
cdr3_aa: CASSPTLDGYTF
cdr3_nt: TGCGCCAGCAGCCCCACCCTGGATGGCTACACCTTC

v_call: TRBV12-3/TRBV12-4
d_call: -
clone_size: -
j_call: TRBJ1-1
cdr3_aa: CASRLTDNTEAFF
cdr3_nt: TGTGCCAGCAGGTTGACGGACAACACTGAAGCTTTCTTT

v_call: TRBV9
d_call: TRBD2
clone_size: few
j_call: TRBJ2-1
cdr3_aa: CASSGAGGHNEQFF
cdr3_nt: TGTGCCAGCAGCGGAGCGGGGGGCCACAATGAGCAGTTCTTC

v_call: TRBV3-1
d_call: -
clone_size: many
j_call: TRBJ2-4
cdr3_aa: CASSQDPGSPRSAKNIQYF
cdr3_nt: TGTGCCAGCAGCCAAGACCCGGGGTCTCCTAGGTCGGCCAAAAACATTCAGTACTTC

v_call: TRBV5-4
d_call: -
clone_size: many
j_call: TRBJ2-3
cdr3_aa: CASSLSGSTDTQYF
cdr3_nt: TGTGCCAGCAGCTTGTCGGGTAGCACAGATACGCAGTATTTT

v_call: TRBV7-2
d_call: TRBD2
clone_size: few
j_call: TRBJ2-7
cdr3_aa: CASSLASGVAYEQYF
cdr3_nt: TGTGCCAGCAGCTTGGCTAGCGGGGTGGCCTACGAGCAGTACTTC

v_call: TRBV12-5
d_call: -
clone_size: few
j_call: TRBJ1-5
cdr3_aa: CASGWESNQPQHF
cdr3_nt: TGTGCTAGTGGTTGGGAGAGCAATCAGCCCCAGCATTTT

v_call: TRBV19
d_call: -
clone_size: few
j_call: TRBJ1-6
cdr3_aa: CASNRPGSSPLHF
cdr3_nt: TGTGCCAGTAATAGACCGGGGAGTTCACCCCTCCACTTT

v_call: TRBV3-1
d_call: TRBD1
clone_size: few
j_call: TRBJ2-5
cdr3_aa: CASGQGPETQYF
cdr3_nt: TGTGCCAGCGGACAGGGACCAGAGACCCAGTACTTC

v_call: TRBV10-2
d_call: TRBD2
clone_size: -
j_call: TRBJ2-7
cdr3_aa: CASRGLAGVNEQYF
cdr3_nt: TGCGCCAGCAGGGGACTAGCGGGAGTGAACGAGCAGTACTTC

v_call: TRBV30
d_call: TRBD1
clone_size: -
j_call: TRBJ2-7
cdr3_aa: CAWTRTGVEEQYF
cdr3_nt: TGTGCCTGGACTAGGACAGGGGTGGAAGAGCAGTACTTC

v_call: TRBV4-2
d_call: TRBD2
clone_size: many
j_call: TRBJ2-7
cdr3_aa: CASSPRLAGDYEQYF
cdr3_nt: TGTGCCAGCAGCCCCCGACTAGCGGGGGACTACGAGCAGTACTTC

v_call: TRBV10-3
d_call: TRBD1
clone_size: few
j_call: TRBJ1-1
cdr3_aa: CAISSDRGNTEAFF
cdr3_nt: TGTGCCATCAGTTCCGACAGGGGTAACACTGAAGCTTTCTTT

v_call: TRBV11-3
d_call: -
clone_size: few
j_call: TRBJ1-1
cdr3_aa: CASSLRQSLIGTEAFF
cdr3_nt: TGTGCCAGCAGCTTAAGACAGTCTTTAATTGGCACTGAAGCTTTCTTT

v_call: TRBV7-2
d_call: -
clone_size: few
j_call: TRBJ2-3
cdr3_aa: CASSLWAATDTQYF
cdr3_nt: TGTGCCAGCAGCTTATGGGCAGCGACTGATACGCAGTATTTT